This TCR beta chain was sequenced during a study of CD8+CD57+ T cells in acquired aplastic anemia. This clonotype came up once. Its matching antigen is unknown. According to the study, genomic DNA was the template for TCR beta VDJ and CDR3 profiling. TCRdb re-analysed the reads in MiXCR, keeping a single row per CDR3 protein. Here the sample spans some 290,000 distinct CDR3 sequences, 55% to 65% being singletons. Study findings and constraints: Patients had twenty-nine CD8+ CDR3 sequences in common with controls (the shared set).

The TCR originated in a human donor with severe aplastic anemia or a healthy control (not recorded which). Material: sorted CD4+, CD8+, or CD8+CD57+ T cells (not recorded which) from PBMCs.

The chain's CDR3 is CASAGQGPYEQYF. CDR3 DNA: TGTGCATCGGCGGGGCAGGGTCCCTACGAGCAGTACTTC. The chain employs TRBV10-3 and TRBJ2-7, with D possibly matching TRBD2 (6 bases). Per the germline V gene, CDR1 is ENHRY and CDR2 is SYGVKD. This CDR3 region has 13 residues.